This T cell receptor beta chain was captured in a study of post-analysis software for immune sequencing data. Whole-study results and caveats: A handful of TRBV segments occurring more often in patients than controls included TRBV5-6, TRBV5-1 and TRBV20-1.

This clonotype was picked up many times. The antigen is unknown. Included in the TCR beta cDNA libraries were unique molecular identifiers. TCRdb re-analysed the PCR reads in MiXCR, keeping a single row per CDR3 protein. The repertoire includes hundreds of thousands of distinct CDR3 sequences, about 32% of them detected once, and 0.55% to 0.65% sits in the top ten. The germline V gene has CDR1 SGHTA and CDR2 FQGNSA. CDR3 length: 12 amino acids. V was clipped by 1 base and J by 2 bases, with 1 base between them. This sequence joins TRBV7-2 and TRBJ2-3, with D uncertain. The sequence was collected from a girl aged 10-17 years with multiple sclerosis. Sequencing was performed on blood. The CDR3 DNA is TGTGCCAGCAGCTTAGACACAGATACGCAGTATTTT. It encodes CASSLDTDTQYF.